The clone carrying this T cell receptor (beta chain) was recorded a few times. The antigen remains undetermined. This specimen comes from a study of beta chain features in type 1 diabetes. Study observations and caveats: In cDNA sequencing, cells with high TCR expression could be over-represented. Sampled from patients, naive, central memory and Treg TCRB repertoires appeared more similar than those sampled from healthy donors. In every one of the four CD4+ subsets, TCRB CDR3s were moderately but significantly shorter in Type 1 diabetes patients. Type 1 diabetes patients had VDJ junctions that carried fewer insertions and more deletions.

The whole isolated RNA underwent reverse transcription, so sequencing captured expressed TCRB transcripts. The table came from immunoSEQ multiplex PCR; TCRdb's copy has only in-frame clones and leaves some out. The sample carries 250,000 to 350,000 clones, around an eighth recorded once. V gave up 4 bases and J gave up 4 bases, with 23 bases separating them. Germline V gene sequence: CDR1 SGDLS, CDR2 YYNGEE. CDR3 size: 18 residues. Sorted CD4+ subsets: naive, central memory, regulatory, stem cell-like memory (CD45RO/CCR7/CD25/CD127/CD95/CD27 panel). The sequencing sample was made of naive CD4+ T cells from blood. The chain combines TRBV9 with TRBJ2-2, with D perhaps TRBD2 (6 bases). This TCR was recovered from a man aged 25 to 40 with type 1 diabetes. CDR3 in amino acids: CASSSGPASAIFTGELFF. The CDR3, as DNA: TGTGCCAGCAGCTCTGGGCCCGCTAGCGCCATATTCACCGGGGAGCTGTTTTTT.